This is a list of T cell receptor beta chains from one sample in a study of cytomegalovirus exposure and HLA in healthy donors. The data were produced by immunoSEQ multiplex PCR, yet TCRdb's version contains in-frame clones alone and is incomplete. The sample lists tens of thousands of clones; roughly four fifths were seen once. The sequencing sample was made of PBMCs. These receptors originate from a woman aged 45-60 years in good health and CMV-seropositive. The CDR3 runs from the conserved cysteine through the conserved F or W. A D gene is named only where the DNA matches it firmly. Clone sizes are given selectively: once, few, many, or a class where the clone is expanded.

clone size | J gene | V gene | D gene | CDR3 DNA | CDR3 protein
- | TRBJ1-1 | TRBV5-1 | - | TGCGCCAGCAGCACCGAGGGCATAGTTAACACTGAAGCTTTCTTT | CASSTEGIVNTEAFF
once | TRBJ2-5 | TRBV6-5 | - | TGTGCCAGCGGTCGGGAGGGGGCGTTTTGGGAGACCCAGTACTTC | CASGREGAFWETQYF
few | TRBJ2-2 | TRBV5-1 | TRBD1 | TGCGCCAGCAGCCAGGCGAAGACAGGGGGCAATTCCGGGGAGCTGTTTTTT | CASSQAKTGGNSGELFF
- | TRBJ1-5 | TRBV2 | TRBD1 | TGTGCCAGCGGCCAGGGGGTGTCAGGGCCCCAGCATTTT | CASGQGVSGPQHF
- | TRBJ1-2 | TRBV9 | - | TGTGCCAGCAGCGTAGCCCCCCAGGACAGCTATGGCTACACCTTC | CASSVAPQDSYGYTF
- | TRBJ2-1 | TRBV5-1 | - | TGCGCCAGCAGCTTTAGCAATGAGCAGTTCTTC | CASSFSNEQFF
- | TRBJ2-7 | TRBV30 | - | TGTGCCTGGAGTTCTAGGCTCAACGAGCAGTACTTC | CAWSSRLNEQYF
- | TRBJ2-7 | TRBV10-3 | TRBD2 | TGTGCCATCGGGGGGGTACAGCCAGGCGAGCAGTACTTC | CAIGGVQPGEQYF
- | TRBJ2-3 | TRBV27 | TRBD1 | TGTGCCAGCAGTCGCCGGGACAGGGCAGATACGCAGTATTTT | CASSRRDRADTQYF
- | TRBJ1-3 | TRBV28 | - | TGTGCCAGCGGTCTTACAGCTGGAAACACCATATATTTT | CASGLTAGNTIYF
- | TRBJ2-2 | TRBV2 | - | TGTGCCAGCAGTGAGGAGGCGCCCATCGCCGGGGAGCTGTTTTTT | CASSEEAPIAGELFF
- | TRBJ1-4 | TRBV19 | - | TGTGCCAGTAGTATGTACGGTAATGAAAAACTGTTTTTT | CASSMYGNEKLFF
- | TRBJ1-2 | TRBV6-1 | - | TGTGCCAGCACTCAGCGACAGCGCAACTATGGCTACACCTTC | CASTQRQRNYGYTF
- | TRBJ2-1 | TRBV6-6 | TRBD2 | TGTGCCAGCAGTTACACAAGCGGGAGTCGTCCAGGTGAGCAGTTCTTC | CASSYTSGSRPGEQFF
- | TRBJ2-5 | TRBV5-1 | TRBD2 | TGCGCCAGCGTCCCGGGACTAGCGGGAAGAGAGACCCAGTACTTC | CASVPGLAGRETQYF
- | TRBJ1-1 | TRBV7-2 | TRBD1 | TGTGCCAGCAGCACTCGGACAGGGGCACCGAACACTGAAGCTTTCTTT | CASSTRTGAPNTEAFF
few | TRBJ2-1 | TRBV10-3 | TRBD2 | TGTGCCATCAGTGAAGGGACTAGCGGAATCCTAGGGGATGAGCAGTTCTTC | CAISEGTSGILGDEQFF
- | TRBJ1-1 | TRBV28 | - | TGTGCCAGCAGACTAAGGCCTCGGCGGGCTTTCTTT | CASRLRPRRAFF
once | TRBJ1-5 | TRBV6-1 | - | TGTGCCAGCTTTACAGGGAATAGCAATCAGCCCCAGCATTTT | CASFTGNSNQPQHF
- | TRBJ2-5 | TRBV11-3 | - | TGTGCCAGCAGCCCCCGCCTAAGCGCGCAAGAGACCCAGTACTTC | CASSPRLSAQETQYF
- | TRBJ2-7 | TRBV5-1 | TRBD1 | TGCGCCAGCAGCCCCGGGACAGGAGGCCACGAGCAGTACTTC | CASSPGTGGHEQYF
few | TRBJ2-1 | TRBV6-4 | - | TGTGCCAGCAGTGAAGAACAGGCTTCTGTAAATGAGCAGTTCTTC | CASSEEQASVNEQFF
- | TRBJ2-1 | TRBV29-1 | TRBD2 | TGCAGTATTTTAGTAGGGACTAGCGGTTACAATGAGCAGTTCTTC | CSILVGTSGYNEQFF
- | TRBJ2-1 | TRBV6-6 | - | TGTGCCAGCAGCCCAGACTCAGACAATGAGCAGTTCTTC | CASSPDSDNEQFF
- | TRBJ2-2 | TRBV7-9 | TRBD2 | TGTGCCAGCAGCTTACCTCCGGGACTAGCGGGAGTCGGCGGGGAGCTGTTTTTT | CASSLPPGLAGVGGELFF
- | TRBJ1-3 | TRBV29-1 | - | TGCAGCGTACTCCACGGGACTGGAAACACCATATATTTT | CSVLHGTGNTIYF
- | TRBJ2-3 | TRBV2 | - | TGTGCCAGCAGTGAAGACTGGGCTACGCAGTATTTT | CASSEDWATQYF